This entry describes one TCR beta chain. This sample was taken from a study of blood T cell repertoires in COVID-19. The data were produced by immunoSEQ multiplex PCR, yet TCRdb's version contains in-frame clones alone and is incomplete. The repertoire consists of almost 350,000 clones, with roughly nine tenths occurring once and the leading ten covering 3% to 4.5%. Germline V gives CDR1 SGHDT, CDR2 YYEEEE. The CDR3 runs to 14 residues. The ends lost 4 bases at V and 6 bases at J; junction bases unmatched: 10. This receptor was identified in a woman aged 55-69 years with COVID-19, enrolled during active disease. Sequenced: peripheral blood. The V call is TRBV5-6, the J call TRBJ2-7; 7 bases match TRBD1. The CDR3 DNA reads TGTGCCAGCAGCGGAGGCTTAGGGGGCTTCGAGCAGTACTTC. Protein sequence: CASSGGLGGFEQYF.